Listed below are T cell receptor beta chains from one sample, sequenced in a study of T cell responses to AZD1222 COVID-19 vaccine. Method: immunoSEQ multiplex PCR; TCRdb's copy keeps in-frame clones and lacks some. This sample yields roughly 150,000 clones, of which roughly 90% are seen a single time; about 1.8% belongs to the top ten. Sample: peripheral blood, taken 28 days after the second AZD1222 dose. All receptors come from an adult who received the AZD1222 COVID-19 vaccine. Both conserved end residues are part of each CDR3. D genes are given only for firm matches. Size is stated for part of the rows, as once, few or many counts, or as a class when the clone is expanded.

cdr3_aa: CASSRTTGGDYEQYF
cdr3_nt: TGTGCCAGCAGTCGAACTACAGGGGGCGACTACGAGCAGTACTTC
d_call: TRBD1
j_call: TRBJ2-7
v_call: TRBV7-9
clone_size: few

cdr3_aa: CASSSSLAGVSGEQFF
cdr3_nt: TGTGCCAGCAGCTCCTCACTAGCGGGAGTTTCCGGGGAGCAGTTCTTC
d_call: TRBD2
j_call: TRBJ2-1
v_call: TRBV13
clone_size: NA

cdr3_aa: CASSLSFQGDTEAFF
cdr3_nt: TGTGCCAGCAGTTTATCGTTTCAAGGGGACACTGAAGCTTTCTTT
d_call: NA
j_call: TRBJ1-1
v_call: TRBV27
clone_size: once

cdr3_aa: CASSRQGAVGSYGYTF
cdr3_nt: TGTGCCAGCAGTCGTCAGGGGGCGGTGGGAAGCTATGGCTACACCTTC
d_call: TRBD1
j_call: TRBJ1-2
v_call: TRBV25-1
clone_size: NA

cdr3_aa: CASSWGGYGYTF
cdr3_nt: TGTGCCAGCAGCTGGGGCGGCTATGGCTACACCTTC
d_call: NA
j_call: TRBJ1-2
v_call: TRBV11-1
clone_size: NA

cdr3_aa: CAWNPWGAREAFF
cdr3_nt: TGTGCCTGGAACCCTTGGGGGGCTAGAGAGGCTTTCTTT
d_call: NA
j_call: TRBJ1-1
v_call: TRBV30
clone_size: NA

cdr3_aa: CASSRGTSSYEQYF
cdr3_nt: TGTGCCAGCAGCAGGGGGACGTCCTCCTACGAGCAGTACTTC
d_call: NA
j_call: TRBJ2-7
v_call: TRBV11-2
clone_size: NA

cdr3_aa: CASSIFGWGGTDTQYF
cdr3_nt: TGTGCCAGTAGTATATTCGGCTGGGGGGGCACAGATACGCAGTATTTT
d_call: NA
j_call: TRBJ2-3
v_call: TRBV19
clone_size: NA

cdr3_aa: CSVEDEGSGYNEQFF
cdr3_nt: TGCAGCGTTGAAGATGAGGGAAGTGGCTACAATGAGCAGTTCTTC
d_call: NA
j_call: TRBJ2-1
v_call: TRBV29-1
clone_size: NA

cdr3_aa: CASRDYRGRGEKLFF
cdr3_nt: TGTGCCAGCAGGGATTACAGGGGGCGAGGTGAAAAACTGTTTTTT
d_call: TRBD1
j_call: TRBJ1-4
v_call: TRBV11-2
clone_size: few

cdr3_aa: CASSLWGRAAGELFF
cdr3_nt: TGTGCCAGCAGCCTATGGGGGAGGGCCGCCGGGGAGCTGTTTTTT
d_call: TRBD2
j_call: TRBJ2-2
v_call: TRBV5-5
clone_size: NA

cdr3_aa: CASSPGAGTGVDYGYTF
cdr3_nt: TGTGCCAGTTCTCCCGGGGCCGGGACAGGGGTTGATTATGGCTACACCTTC
d_call: TRBD1
j_call: TRBJ1-2
v_call: TRBV19
clone_size: NA

cdr3_aa: CASSAEGSYNSPLHF
cdr3_nt: TGTGCCAGCAGTGCTGAGGGCTCCTATAATTCACCCCTCCACTTT
d_call: NA
j_call: TRBJ1-6
v_call: TRBV2
clone_size: NA

cdr3_aa: CASSLTGEAGELFF
cdr3_nt: TGTGCCAGCAGCTTAACGGGGGAGGCCGGGGAGCTGTTTTTT
d_call: NA
j_call: TRBJ2-2
v_call: TRBV7-9
clone_size: NA

cdr3_aa: CASSQGRGNHEQYF
cdr3_nt: TGTGCCAGCAGCCAGGGCCGCGGGAACCACGAGCAGTACTTC
d_call: NA
j_call: TRBJ2-7
v_call: TRBV3-1/TRBV3-2
clone_size: NA

cdr3_aa: CASSLTGGSEAFF
cdr3_nt: TGTGCCAGCAGCCTGACAGGGGGCTCTGAAGCTTTCTTT
d_call: TRBD1
j_call: TRBJ1-1
v_call: TRBV27
clone_size: NA

cdr3_aa: CASSRQNSPLHF
cdr3_nt: TGTGCCAGCAGTCGACAGAATTCACCCCTCCACTTT
d_call: NA
j_call: TRBJ1-6
v_call: TRBV12-3/TRBV12-4
clone_size: NA

cdr3_aa: CAWQLAGPGELFF
cdr3_nt: TGTGCCTGGCAACTAGCGGGACCCGGGGAGCTGTTTTTT
d_call: TRBD2
j_call: TRBJ2-2
v_call: TRBV30
clone_size: NA

cdr3_aa: CASPQPLDRGRGNEQFF
cdr3_nt: TGTGCCAGCCCCCAGCCCCTCGACAGGGGGCGCGGGAATGAGCAGTTCTTC
d_call: TRBD1
j_call: TRBJ2-1
v_call: TRBV2
clone_size: NA

cdr3_aa: CASSRGITAEAFF
cdr3_nt: TGTGCCAGCAGCCGAGGGATTACGGCTGAAGCTTTCTTT
d_call: NA
j_call: TRBJ1-1
v_call: TRBV9
clone_size: NA

cdr3_aa: CSVLDLTTNEKLFF
cdr3_nt: TGCAGCGTCCTGGACCTAACAACTAATGAAAAACTGTTTTTT
d_call: NA
j_call: TRBJ1-4
v_call: TRBV29-1
clone_size: NA

cdr3_aa: CASSGDRGVEQYF
cdr3_nt: TGTGCCTCCTCCGGGGACAGAGGCGTCGAGCAGTACTTC
d_call: TRBD1
j_call: TRBJ2-7
v_call: TRBV7-9
clone_size: NA

cdr3_aa: CASSYGQDRVSRDTQYF
cdr3_nt: TGTGCCAGCAGTTACGGGCAGGACAGGGTGTCGAGGGATACGCAGTATTTT
d_call: TRBD1
j_call: TRBJ2-3
v_call: TRBV6-2/TRBV6-3
clone_size: NA

cdr3_aa: CASSLGGGRALGEQFF
cdr3_nt: TGTGCCAGCAGCTTAGGTGGCGGGAGGGCCCTTGGTGAGCAGTTCTTC
d_call: TRBD2
j_call: TRBJ2-1
v_call: TRBV7-6
clone_size: few

cdr3_aa: CASRTSGKNIQYF
cdr3_nt: TGTGCCAGTAGGACTAGCGGAAAAAACATTCAGTACTTC
d_call: TRBD2
j_call: TRBJ2-4
v_call: TRBV19
clone_size: NA

cdr3_aa: CASSYDPGAPQETQYF
cdr3_nt: TGTGCCAGCAGTTACGATCCGGGGGCACCCCAAGAGACCCAGTACTTC
d_call: NA
j_call: TRBJ2-5
v_call: TRBV6-2/TRBV6-3
clone_size: NA

cdr3_aa: CARSSGRDPETQYF
cdr3_nt: TGTGCCAGGTCTAGCGGGAGGGACCCGGAGACCCAGTACTTC
d_call: TRBD2
j_call: TRBJ2-5
v_call: TRBV2
clone_size: NA

cdr3_aa: CASSFTGLNNQPQHF
cdr3_nt: TGTGCCAGCAGTTTCACAGGGTTGAACAATCAGCCCCAGCATTTT
d_call: NA
j_call: TRBJ1-5
v_call: TRBV6-2/TRBV6-3
clone_size: NA

cdr3_aa: CASRRTSLEQFF
cdr3_nt: TGTGCCAGCAGACGGACTAGTCTAGAGCAGTTCTTC
d_call: TRBD2
j_call: TRBJ2-1
v_call: TRBV12-3/TRBV12-4
clone_size: NA

cdr3_aa: CASSFSQGAWGYTF
cdr3_nt: TGTGCCAGCAGTTTCTCCCAGGGGGCCTGGGGCTACACCTTC
d_call: TRBD1
j_call: TRBJ1-2
v_call: TRBV6-5
clone_size: NA

cdr3_aa: CASSRQGAGTEAFF
cdr3_nt: TGTGCCAGCAGCCGCCAGGGGGCAGGCACTGAAGCTTTCTTT
d_call: TRBD1
j_call: TRBJ1-1
v_call: TRBV2
clone_size: NA

cdr3_aa: CASSFTGGSQPQHF
cdr3_nt: TGTGCCAGCAGCTTTACAGGGGGAAGTCAGCCCCAGCATTTT
d_call: TRBD1
j_call: TRBJ1-5
v_call: TRBV7-8
clone_size: NA

cdr3_aa: CASSVMGLGTEAFF
cdr3_nt: TGTGCCAGCAGCGTTATGGGGTTGGGGACTGAAGCTTTCTTT
d_call: NA
j_call: TRBJ1-1
v_call: TRBV9
clone_size: once

cdr3_aa: CAWGQTNNSPLHF
cdr3_nt: TGTGCCTGGGGACAAACCAATAATTCACCCCTCCACTTT
d_call: NA
j_call: TRBJ1-6
v_call: TRBV30
clone_size: NA

cdr3_aa: CASSRDILGETQYF
cdr3_nt: TGCGCCAGCAGCCGGGACATACTAGGGGAGACCCAGTACTTC
d_call: NA
j_call: TRBJ2-5
v_call: TRBV5-1
clone_size: NA

cdr3_aa: CATSDSDSQYEQYF
cdr3_nt: TGTGCCACCAGTGACTCGGACAGTCAATACGAGCAGTACTTC
d_call: NA
j_call: TRBJ2-7
v_call: TRBV24-1
clone_size: NA

cdr3_aa: CASRTTSVGELFF
cdr3_nt: TGTGCCAGCAGGACGACTAGTGTCGGGGAGCTGTTTTTT
d_call: NA
j_call: TRBJ2-2
v_call: TRBV6-6
clone_size: NA

cdr3_aa: CASSAGGTGRRGNTGELFF
cdr3_nt: TGTGCCAGCAGCGCCGGAGGAACAGGGAGGAGGGGGAACACCGGGGAGCTGTTTTTT
d_call: NA
j_call: TRBJ2-2
v_call: TRBV9
clone_size: NA

cdr3_aa: CASSLTGGLQPQHF
cdr3_nt: TGTGCCAGTAGTTTGACAGGGGGCCTTCAGCCCCAGCATTTT
d_call: TRBD1
j_call: TRBJ1-5
v_call: TRBV19
clone_size: NA

cdr3_aa: CASSLRQGHSPLHF
cdr3_nt: TGTGCCAGCAGCTTAAGACAGGGACACTCACCCCTCCACTTT
d_call: TRBD1
j_call: TRBJ1-6
v_call: TRBV7-2
clone_size: NA

cdr3_aa: CASTQGEAYEQYF
cdr3_nt: TGTGCCAGCACGCAGGGGGAAGCCTACGAGCAGTACTTC
d_call: TRBD1
j_call: TRBJ2-7
v_call: TRBV2
clone_size: NA

cdr3_aa: CASSISGTGGLGTEAFF
cdr3_nt: TGCGCCAGCAGCATCTCCGGGACAGGGGGCCTGGGCACTGAAGCTTTCTTT
d_call: TRBD1
j_call: TRBJ1-1
v_call: TRBV5-1
clone_size: NA

cdr3_aa: CASSLEHGGGYGYTF
cdr3_nt: TGTGCCAGCAGCTTAGAGCATGGGGGCGGCTATGGCTACACCTTC
d_call: NA
j_call: TRBJ1-2
v_call: TRBV7-9
clone_size: NA

cdr3_aa: CAGSRTGSDQPQHF
cdr3_nt: TGTGCCGGATCCAGGACAGGCTCGGATCAGCCCCAGCATTTT
d_call: TRBD1
j_call: TRBJ1-5
v_call: TRBV2
clone_size: NA

cdr3_aa: CASSLILQGRETQYF
cdr3_nt: TGTGCCAGCAGCTTGATCTTGCAGGGGAGAGAGACCCAGTACTTC
d_call: NA
j_call: TRBJ2-5
v_call: TRBV5-8
clone_size: NA

cdr3_aa: CASSEGGVQNTIYF
cdr3_nt: TGTGCCAGCAGTGAGGGGGGGGTTCAGAACACCATATATTTT
d_call: NA
j_call: TRBJ1-3
v_call: TRBV6-1
clone_size: once

cdr3_aa: CASSRGDRHLRHYGYTF
cdr3_nt: TGTGCCAGCAGCCGAGGGGACAGGCATTTAAGACACTATGGCTACACCTTC
d_call: TRBD1
j_call: TRBJ1-2
v_call: TRBV14
clone_size: NA

cdr3_aa: CASRSGTASSGNTIYF
cdr3_nt: TGTGCCAGCAGGTCCGGGACCGCGAGCTCTGGAAACACCATATATTTT
d_call: NA
j_call: TRBJ1-3
v_call: TRBV5-5
clone_size: NA

cdr3_aa: CASSQGQGDYGYTF
cdr3_nt: TGTGCCAGCAGCCAAGGCCAAGGGGATTATGGCTACACCTTC
d_call: NA
j_call: TRBJ1-2
v_call: TRBV3-1/TRBV3-2
clone_size: NA

cdr3_aa: CASCPAQNTEAFF
cdr3_nt: TGTGCCAGTTGTCCGGCCCAGAACACTGAAGCTTTCTTT
d_call: NA
j_call: TRBJ1-1
v_call: TRBV19
clone_size: NA

cdr3_aa: CASSMYRDTEAFF
cdr3_nt: TGTGCCAGTAGTATGTACAGGGACACTGAAGCTTTCTTT
d_call: NA
j_call: TRBJ1-1
v_call: TRBV19
clone_size: once

cdr3_aa: CASTSTSGSGNEQFF
cdr3_nt: TGTGCCAGCACCTCGACTAGCGGGAGTGGGAATGAGCAGTTCTTC
d_call: TRBD2
j_call: TRBJ2-1
v_call: TRBV9
clone_size: NA

cdr3_aa: CASSPKTYDGRARASYEQYF
cdr3_nt: TGTGCCAGCAGCCCAAAGACTTACGATGGGCGGGCCAGGGCCTCCTACGAGCAGTACTTC
d_call: NA
j_call: TRBJ2-7
v_call: TRBV9
clone_size: once

cdr3_aa: CASSSSRGNTEAFF
cdr3_nt: TGTGCCAGCTCATCCTCCCGCGGGAACACTGAAGCTTTCTTT
d_call: NA
j_call: TRBJ1-1
v_call: TRBV18
clone_size: NA

cdr3_aa: CASSLVAGSNQPQHF
cdr3_nt: TGCGCCAGCAGCTTGGTCGCAGGGTCCAATCAGCCCCAGCATTTT
d_call: NA
j_call: TRBJ1-5
v_call: TRBV5-1
clone_size: NA

cdr3_aa: CATSREQTGNYGYTF
cdr3_nt: TGTGCCACCAGCAGAGAACAAACAGGGAACTATGGCTACACCTTC
d_call: NA
j_call: TRBJ1-2
v_call: TRBV15
clone_size: NA

cdr3_aa: CASSPRQGTGDEKLFF
cdr3_nt: TGTGCCAGCAGCCCTCGACAGGGAACCGGTGATGAAAAACTGTTTTTT
d_call: TRBD1
j_call: TRBJ1-4
v_call: TRBV3-1/TRBV3-2
clone_size: NA

cdr3_aa: CASSLGPGLGEAFF
cdr3_nt: TGTGCCAGCAGCTTAGGACCAGGCTTAGGTGAAGCTTTCTTT
d_call: NA
j_call: TRBJ1-1
v_call: TRBV7-3
clone_size: NA

cdr3_aa: CSVEGVLDRRGYTF
cdr3_nt: TGCAGCGTTGAAGGGGTATTGGACCGGAGGGGCTACACCTTC
d_call: NA
j_call: TRBJ1-2
v_call: TRBV29-1
clone_size: NA